This TCR beta chain comes out of a study of T cells in Graves' hyperthyroidism and ophthalmopathy. Across the study: Peripheral blood samples were taken at initial diagnosis, prior to any treatment. Study-wide findings and caveats: Model-based prediction identified ophthalmopathy a median approximately 6 months prior to its onset. Classification by a 13 V-J model distinguished ophthalmopathy from stable hyperthyroidism.

RNA transcripts yielded amplified TCR beta CDR3 regions. TCR CDR3 regions were first amplified by RT-PCR with HTBI primers. In TCRdb, the multiplex PCR reads were re-called with MiXCR into one record per CDR3 protein. The sample lists 300,000 to 350,000 distinct CDR3 sequences, 21% occurring once. This clonotype was found many times. As yet, its antigen is unknown. Germline V CDR1 and CDR2: SEHNR, FQNEAQ (reference sequence). V lost 5 bases and J lost 1; bases outside the gene matches: 10. The CDR3 loop spans 17 amino acids. Over 8 ml fresh peripheral blood yielded the PBMCs. The rearrangement joins TRBV7-9 to TRBJ2-2; 7 nucleotides align to TRBD1. The clonotype comes from a woman aged 45-65 years with Graves' hyperthyroidism. Sequenced input: blood. The CDR3 loop is CASSPITGALNTGELFF. The CDR3 DNA reads as TGTGCCAGCAGCCCAATTACAGGGGCCCTGAACACCGGGGAGCTGTTTTTT.